The next 5 T cell receptor delta chains were all read from a single sample in a study of γδ T cells in repeated Plasmodium falciparum infection. Gammadelta T cells were flow-sorted from PBMC into Vgamma9/Vdelta2+ and Vdelta2-negative populations for bulk analysis. TCRdb reanalysed the multiplex PCR reads with CATT. The repertoire holds around 86,000 delta-chain clones, about 1.5% seen once, with 7% to 9.5% in the top ten. The sample was gamma-delta T cells from blood. Receptors originate from a pool of human donors (malaria-infected and uninfected, not separated).

This clone was counted only a few times. TCRdb's protein, taken from a much larger clone, differs from this DNA's translation at residue 20, likely owing to a read error; the protein displayed comes from the DNA. This rearrangement joins TRDV1 to TRDJ2; 13 nucleotides agree with TRDD3. No J segment appears in TCRdb, so it was assigned here by matching the sequence to germline. The CDR3 runs 24 residues. The germline V gene encodes CDR1 TSWWSYY and CDR2 QGS. The ends lost 2 bases at V and 10 bases at J; junction bases unmatched: 31. The CDR3 bases are TGTGCTCTTGGGGAATCGATAACCTTCCCACCTTTTACTGGGGGATACGCGGGAGCAGTACAACTCTTCTTT. Its translation: CALGESITFPPFTGGYAGAVQLFF.

This clone occurred a few times. The TCRdb protein, from a much larger clone, departs from this DNA's translation at residue 3, likely by read error; the protein shown derives from the DNA. CDR3 nucleotide sequence: TGTGCCCGTGAACCACTGGGGGGGGAGTACACCGATAAACTCATCTTT. Translating gives CAREPLGGEYTDKLIF. The chain has TRDV2 and TRDJ1; TRDD3 matches 8 bases. Here the J gene came from matching the DNA to germline, since TCRdb omits it. Germline CDR1 reads GEAIGNYY; CDR2 reads EKD. The CDR3 consists of 16 residues.

In this sample, this clone turned up many times. This chain uses TRDV1 with TRDJ1, with a tentative D call TRDD3 (5 bases). The CDR3 sequence is 18 residues long. Germline CDR1 reads TSWWSYY; CDR2 reads QGS. Trimming stripped 1 base from V and 0 bases from J, with 18 bases between. As DNA, the CDR3 is TGTGCTCTTGGGGAACGGCAGGAGGTCTGGGTTTACACCGATAAACTCATCTTT. Translated, it gives CALGERQEVWVYTDKLIF.

This clone was counted a few times. This DNA's translation differs at residue 4 from TCRdb's protein, which comes from a much larger clone; a read error is likely, and the protein shown is translated from the DNA. This chain joins TRDV2 and TRDJ3; 13 nucleotides line up with TRDD3. TCRdb leaves out the J gene; it was filled in here by matching the DNA to germline. Per germline, CDR1 GEAIGNYY and CDR2 EKD. The CDR3 contains 18 residues. The trim removed 5 bases at V and 0 bases at J, leaving 3 bases unmatched. DNA of the CDR3: TGTGCCTGTGGCTACTGGGGGATACGCTCCTGGGACACCCGACAGATGTTTTTC. Its translation is CACGYWGIRSWDTRQMFF.

Note on this clone: The protein in TCRdb stems from a much larger clone and differs at residue 8 from this DNA's translation, likely a read error; here the protein is translated from the DNA. The rearrangement uses TRDV1 and TRDJ3; the match to TRDD2 covers 9 bases. Germline CDR1 TSWWSYY, CDR2 QGS. The CDR3 contains 25 residues. V lost 0 bases to trimming and J lost 5 bases; unmatched junction nucleotides: 26. CDR3 sequence reads: CALGELYLPSYLWGRVLRDTRQMFF. The CDR3 region has the DNA TGTGCTCTTGGGGAACTTTATCTTCCTTCCTACTTGTGGGGGAGAGTGCTCCGGGACACCCGACAGATGTTTTTC.